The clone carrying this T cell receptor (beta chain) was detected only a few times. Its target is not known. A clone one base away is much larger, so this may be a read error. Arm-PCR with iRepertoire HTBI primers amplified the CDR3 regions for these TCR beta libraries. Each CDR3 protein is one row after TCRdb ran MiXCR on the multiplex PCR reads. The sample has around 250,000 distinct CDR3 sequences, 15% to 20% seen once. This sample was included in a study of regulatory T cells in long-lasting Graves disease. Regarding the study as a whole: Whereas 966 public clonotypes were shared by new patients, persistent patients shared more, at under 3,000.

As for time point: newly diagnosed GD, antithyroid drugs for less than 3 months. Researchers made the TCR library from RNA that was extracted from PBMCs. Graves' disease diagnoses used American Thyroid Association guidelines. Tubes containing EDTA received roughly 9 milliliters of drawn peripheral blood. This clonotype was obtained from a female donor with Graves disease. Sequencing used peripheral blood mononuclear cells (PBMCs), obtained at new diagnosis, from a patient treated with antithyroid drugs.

The CDR3 bases are TGTGCCAGCAGCTTAGCCCCCCAGTGGCTTGAAGAACTGTTTTTT. It yields the protein CASSLAPQWLEELFF. The chain combines TRBV7-9 with TRBJ1-4, with D hard to call. Germline loops: CDR1 SEHNR, CDR2 FQNEAQ (reference sequence). The CDR3 has 15 amino acids.